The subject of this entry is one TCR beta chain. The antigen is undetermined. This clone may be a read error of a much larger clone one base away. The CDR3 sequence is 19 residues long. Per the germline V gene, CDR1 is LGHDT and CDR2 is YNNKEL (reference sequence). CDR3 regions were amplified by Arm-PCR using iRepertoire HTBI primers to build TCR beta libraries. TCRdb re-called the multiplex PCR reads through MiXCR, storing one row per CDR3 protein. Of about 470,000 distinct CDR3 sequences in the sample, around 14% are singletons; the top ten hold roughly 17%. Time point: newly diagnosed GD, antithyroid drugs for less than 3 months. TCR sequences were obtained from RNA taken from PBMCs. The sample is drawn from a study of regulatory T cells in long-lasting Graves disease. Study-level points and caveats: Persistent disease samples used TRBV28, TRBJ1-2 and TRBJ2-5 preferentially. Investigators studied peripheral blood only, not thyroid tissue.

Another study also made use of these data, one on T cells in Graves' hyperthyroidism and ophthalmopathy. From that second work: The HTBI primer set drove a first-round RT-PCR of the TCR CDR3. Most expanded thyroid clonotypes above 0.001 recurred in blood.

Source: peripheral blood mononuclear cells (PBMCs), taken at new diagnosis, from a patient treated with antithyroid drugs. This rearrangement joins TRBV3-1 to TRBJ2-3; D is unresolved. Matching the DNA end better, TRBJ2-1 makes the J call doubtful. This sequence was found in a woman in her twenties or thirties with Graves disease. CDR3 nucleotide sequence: TGTGCCAGCAGCCAAGATATGGGGTCTGGGGTGAGAGCCTCCTACGAGCAGTTCTTC. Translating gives CASSQDMGSGVRASYEQFF.